This T cell receptor (beta chain) was recorded in a study of metastatic and nonmetastatic thyroid tumors. This clone turned up a few times. The antigen is undetermined. The CDR3 runs 14 residues. Trimming took off 6 bases at V and 7 bases at J, with 15 bases between the two ends. Germline assignment: CDR1 MNHNS and CDR2 SASEGT. MiXCR re-clonotyped the PCR reads for TCRdb. Among 30,000 to 35,000 clones listed, less than 40% were seen once. General observations from the study: Reported TCR beta diversity, measured in blood and tumor, was significantly higher for malignant thyroid tumors than for benign nodules.

Patients were all untreated before their thyroid surgery. The receptor's source is a female donor with papillary thyroid cancer or a benign thyroid nodule (not recorded which). Some clones in this sample may be carry-over from other donors' samples. The sequencing input was tumor tissue. V gene TRBV6-1 combines with J gene TRBJ1-4; tentative D call: TRBD1 (5 bases). CDR3 residues: CASSRDPNSEKLFF. The CDR3, as DNA: TGTGCCAGCAGCCGGGACCCGAATAGTGAAAAACTGTTTTTT.